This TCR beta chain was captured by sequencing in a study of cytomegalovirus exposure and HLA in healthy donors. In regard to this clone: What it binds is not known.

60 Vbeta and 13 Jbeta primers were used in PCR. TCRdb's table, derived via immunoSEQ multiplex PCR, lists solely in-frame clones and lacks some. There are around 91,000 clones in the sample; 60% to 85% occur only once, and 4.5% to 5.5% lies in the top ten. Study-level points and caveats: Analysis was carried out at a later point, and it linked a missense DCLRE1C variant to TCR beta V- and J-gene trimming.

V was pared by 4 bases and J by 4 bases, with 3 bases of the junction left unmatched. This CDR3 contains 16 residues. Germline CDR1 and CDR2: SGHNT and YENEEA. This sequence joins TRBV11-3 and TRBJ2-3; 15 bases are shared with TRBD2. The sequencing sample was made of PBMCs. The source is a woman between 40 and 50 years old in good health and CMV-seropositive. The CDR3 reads CASSSGLAGGSDTQYF. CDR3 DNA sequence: TGTGCCAGCAGCTCGGGACTAGCGGGAGGATCAGATACGCAGTATTTT.